A single T cell receptor beta chain is shown here with its context. The data are from a study of blood T cell repertoires in COVID-19. Looking at the study overall: PBMCs, B-cell-depleted T cells, or T cells were the source of the cDNA or gDNA that made up the material.

This table comes from immunoSEQ multiplex PCR, and its TCRdb copy is limited to in-frame clones, with some not included. The sample holds around 20,000 clones, approximately 84% seen once. The germline CDR1 and CDR2 sequences are LNHNV and YYDKDF (reference sequence). This CDR3 is built from 22 residues. Trimming took 0 bases from V and 0 from J; bases not matched to a gene: 23. The receptor was isolated from a human donor with active COVID-19. The donor label of this sample is uncertain. J is TRBJ2-7 and V is TRBV15, with 7 nucleotides matching TRBD2. Sequencing input: peripheral blood. CDR3 sequence (DNA): TGTGCCACCAGCAGAGATAATCTCGTTGGGCTGAGACAGCGGGGAAGCTCCTACGAGCAGTACTTC. Translation: CATSRDNLVGLRQRGSSYEQYF.